This T cell receptor (beta chain) emerged from a study of shared clonotypes between healthy human individuals. On the study more broadly: The composition of the donors was a couple of women and a few men aged 18 to 49. Study outcomes and limitations: Generation probability values for non-shared clonotypes were lower than those for clonotypes shared by all four donors. Measured sharing among donors was expected to vary with sequencing depth.

Regarding this clone: What it binds is unknown.

It was CD45RO-negative cells, positively selected for CCR7, that made up naive CD8 cells, with terminally differentiated effector memory CD45RA+ cells excluded. Repertoires were generated with immunoSEQ multiplex PCR, while TCRdb's copy carries only in-frame clones and drops some. The sample has 550,000 to 650,000 clones, around 96% seen once; the top ten hold around 0.1%. The CDR3 length is 13 residues. V lost 1 base, J lost 4 bases, and 10 bases lay in between. Germline lookup yields CDR1 SQVTM and CDR2 ANQGSEA. The sample was naive CD8+ T cells sorted from blood. This TCR derives from a woman in her thirties in good health. The chain couples TRBV29-1 to TRBJ1-1, with D possibly being TRBD1 (5 bases). The DNA of the CDR3 is TGCAGCGTTGAAGGCAGGGCGGGCACTGAAGCTTTCTTT. Translated: CSVEGRAGTEAFF.